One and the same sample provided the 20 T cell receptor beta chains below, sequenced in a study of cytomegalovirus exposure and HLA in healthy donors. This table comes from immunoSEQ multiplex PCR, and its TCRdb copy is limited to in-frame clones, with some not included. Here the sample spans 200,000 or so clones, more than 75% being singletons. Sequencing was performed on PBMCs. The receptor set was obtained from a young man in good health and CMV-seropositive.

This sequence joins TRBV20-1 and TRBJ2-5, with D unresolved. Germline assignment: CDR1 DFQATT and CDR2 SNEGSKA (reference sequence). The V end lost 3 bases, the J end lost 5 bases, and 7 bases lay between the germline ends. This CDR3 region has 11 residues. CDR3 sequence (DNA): TGCAGTGCTAGTTCCGGGGAGACCCAGTACTTC. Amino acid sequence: CSASSGETQYF.

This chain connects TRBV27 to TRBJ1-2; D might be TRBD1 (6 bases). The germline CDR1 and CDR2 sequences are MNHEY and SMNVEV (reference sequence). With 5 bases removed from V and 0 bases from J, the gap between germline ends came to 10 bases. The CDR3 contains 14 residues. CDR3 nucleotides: TGTGCCAGCAGTACTAGGACAGCTAACTATGGCTACACCTTC. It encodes CASSTRTANYGYTF.

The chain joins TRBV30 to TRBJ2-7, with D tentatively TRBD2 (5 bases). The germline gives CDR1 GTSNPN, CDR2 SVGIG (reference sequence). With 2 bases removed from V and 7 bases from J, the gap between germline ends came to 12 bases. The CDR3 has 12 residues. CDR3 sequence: CAWSLGPGEQYF. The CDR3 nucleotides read TGTGCCTGGAGTTTAGGACCGGGGGAGCAGTACTTC. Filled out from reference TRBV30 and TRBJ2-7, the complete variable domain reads SQTIHQWPATLVQPVGSPLSLECTVEGTSNPNLYWYRQAAGRGLQLLFYSVGIGQISSEVPQNLSASRPQDRQFILSSKKLLLSDSGFYLCAWSLGPGEQYFGPGTRLTVT.

The CDR3 DNA reads as TGTGCCACCAGCACCCGGACAGCCGAAAAGTATGGCTACACCTTC. Amino acids: CATSTRTAEKYGYTF. The chain carries TRBV15 and TRBJ1-2, with TRBD1 as a possible D gene (6 bases). Deletions cut 4 bases from V and 5 bases from J, with 17 bases between. The V gene's germline CDR1 is LNHNV and CDR2 YYDKDF (reference sequence). The CDR3 runs 15 residues.

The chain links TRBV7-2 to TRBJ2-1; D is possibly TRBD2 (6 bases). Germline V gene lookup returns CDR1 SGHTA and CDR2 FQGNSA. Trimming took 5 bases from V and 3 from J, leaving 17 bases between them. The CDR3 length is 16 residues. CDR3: CASSPRGVGGYNEQFF. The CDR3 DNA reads TGTGCCAGCAGCCCCCGGGGAGTGGGGGGCTACAATGAGCAGTTCTTC.

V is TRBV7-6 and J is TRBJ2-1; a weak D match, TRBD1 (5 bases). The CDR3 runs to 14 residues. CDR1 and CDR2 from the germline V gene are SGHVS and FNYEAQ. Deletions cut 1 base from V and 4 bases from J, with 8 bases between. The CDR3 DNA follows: TGTGCCAGCAGCTTAGAACAGGTTTACAATGAGCAGTTCTTC. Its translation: CASSLEQVYNEQFF.

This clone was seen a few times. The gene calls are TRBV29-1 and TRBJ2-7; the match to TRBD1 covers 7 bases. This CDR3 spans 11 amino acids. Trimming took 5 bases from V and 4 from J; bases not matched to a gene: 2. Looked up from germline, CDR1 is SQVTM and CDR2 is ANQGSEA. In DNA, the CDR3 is TGCAGCGTTTACAGGGGTTACGAGCAGTACTTC. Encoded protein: CSVYRGYEQYF.

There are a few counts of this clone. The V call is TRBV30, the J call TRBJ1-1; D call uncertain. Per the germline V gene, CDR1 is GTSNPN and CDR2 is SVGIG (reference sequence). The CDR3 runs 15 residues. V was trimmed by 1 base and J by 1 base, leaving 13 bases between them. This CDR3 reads CAWSGAAAWNTEAFF. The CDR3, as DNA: TGTGCCTGGAGTGGGGCAGCGGCCTGGAACACTGAAGCTTTCTTT. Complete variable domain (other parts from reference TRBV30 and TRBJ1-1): SQTIHQWPATLVQPVGSPLSLECTVEGTSNPNLYWYRQAAGRGLQLLFYSVGIGQISSEVPQNLSASRPQDRQFILSSKKLLLSDSGFYLCAWSGAAAWNTEAFFGQGTRLTVV.

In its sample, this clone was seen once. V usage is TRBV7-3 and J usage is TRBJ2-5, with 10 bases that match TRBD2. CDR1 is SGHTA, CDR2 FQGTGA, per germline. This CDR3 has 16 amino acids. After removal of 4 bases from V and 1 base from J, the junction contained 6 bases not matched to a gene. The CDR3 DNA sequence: TGTGCCAGCAGCTCCGGACTAGCGGCCACCCAAGAGACCCAGTACTTC. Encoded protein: CASSSGLAATQETQYF.

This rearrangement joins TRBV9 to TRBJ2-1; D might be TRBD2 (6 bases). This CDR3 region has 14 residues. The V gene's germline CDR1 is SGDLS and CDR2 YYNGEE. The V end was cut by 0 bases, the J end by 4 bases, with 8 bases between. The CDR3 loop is CASSVVGGYNEQFF. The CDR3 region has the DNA TGTGCCAGCAGCGTAGTGGGGGGATACAATGAGCAGTTCTTC.

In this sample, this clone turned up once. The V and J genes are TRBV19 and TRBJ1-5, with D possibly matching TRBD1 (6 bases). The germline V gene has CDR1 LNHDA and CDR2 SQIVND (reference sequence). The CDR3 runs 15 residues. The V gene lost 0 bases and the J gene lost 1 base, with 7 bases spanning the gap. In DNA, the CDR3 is TGTGCCAGTAGTATAGACAGGGGCAGCAATCAGCCCCAGCATTTT. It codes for CASSIDRGSNQPQHF.

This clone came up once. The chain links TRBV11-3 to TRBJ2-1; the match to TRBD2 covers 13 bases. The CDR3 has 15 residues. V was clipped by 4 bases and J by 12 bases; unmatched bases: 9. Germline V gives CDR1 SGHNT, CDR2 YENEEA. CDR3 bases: TGTGCCAGCAGCTCCAATGGACTAGCGGGAGAAGTGCAGTTCTTC. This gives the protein CASSSNGLAGEVQFF.

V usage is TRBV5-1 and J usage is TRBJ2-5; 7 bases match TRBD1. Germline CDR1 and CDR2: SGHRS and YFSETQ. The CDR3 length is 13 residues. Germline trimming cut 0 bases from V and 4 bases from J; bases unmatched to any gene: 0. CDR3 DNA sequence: TGCGCCAGCAGCTTGGGGACAGGAGAGACCCAGTACTTC. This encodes CASSLGTGETQYF.

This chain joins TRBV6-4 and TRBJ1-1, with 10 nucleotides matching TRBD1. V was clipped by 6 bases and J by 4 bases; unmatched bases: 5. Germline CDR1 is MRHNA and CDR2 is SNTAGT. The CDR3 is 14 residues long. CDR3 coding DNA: TGTGCCAGCAGGCGGGACAGGGGATCCACTGAAGCTTTCTTT. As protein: CASRRDRGSTEAFF.

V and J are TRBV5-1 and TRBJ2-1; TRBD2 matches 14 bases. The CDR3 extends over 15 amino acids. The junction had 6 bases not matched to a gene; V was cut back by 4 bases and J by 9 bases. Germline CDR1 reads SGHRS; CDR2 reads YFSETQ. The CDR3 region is CASSPTSGRVGEQFF. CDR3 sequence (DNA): TGCGCCAGCAGCCCGACTAGCGGGAGGGTCGGTGAGCAGTTCTTC. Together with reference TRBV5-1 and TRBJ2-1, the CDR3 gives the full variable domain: KAGVTQTPRYLIKTRGQQVTLSCSPISGHRSVSWYQQTPGQGLQFLFEYFSETQRNKGNFPGRFSGRQFSNSRSEMNVSTLELGDSALYLCASSPTSGRVGEQFFGPGTRLTVL.

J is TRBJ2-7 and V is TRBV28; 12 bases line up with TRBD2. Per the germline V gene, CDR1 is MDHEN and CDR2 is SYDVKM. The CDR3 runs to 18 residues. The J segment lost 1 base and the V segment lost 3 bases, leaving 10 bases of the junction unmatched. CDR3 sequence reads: CASSFPGLAGAKSYEQYF. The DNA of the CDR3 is TGTGCCAGCAGTTTTCCGGGACTAGCGGGTGCTAAATCCTACGAGCAGTACTTC.

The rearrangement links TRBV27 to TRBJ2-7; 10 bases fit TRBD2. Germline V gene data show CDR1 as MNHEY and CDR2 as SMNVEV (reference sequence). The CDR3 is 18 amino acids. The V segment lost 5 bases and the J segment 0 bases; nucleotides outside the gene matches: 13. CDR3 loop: CASSLLGLAGESSYEQYF. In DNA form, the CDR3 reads TGTGCCAGCAGTCTCCTGGGGCTAGCGGGAGAGAGCTCCTACGAGCAGTACTTC.

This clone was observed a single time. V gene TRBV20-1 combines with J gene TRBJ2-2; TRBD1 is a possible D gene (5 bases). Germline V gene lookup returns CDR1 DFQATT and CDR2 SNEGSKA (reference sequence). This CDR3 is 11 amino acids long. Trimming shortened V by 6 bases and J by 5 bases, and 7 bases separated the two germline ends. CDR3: CSARGTGELFF. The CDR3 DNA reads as TGCAGTGCAAGGGGAACCGGGGAGCTGTTTTTT.

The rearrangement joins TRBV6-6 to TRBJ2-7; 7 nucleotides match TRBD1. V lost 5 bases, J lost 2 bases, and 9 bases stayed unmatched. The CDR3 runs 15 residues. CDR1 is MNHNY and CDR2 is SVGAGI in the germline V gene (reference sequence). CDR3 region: CASSANPGQPYEQYF. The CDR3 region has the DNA TGTGCCAGCAGTGCCAATCCGGGACAGCCCTACGAGCAGTACTTC.

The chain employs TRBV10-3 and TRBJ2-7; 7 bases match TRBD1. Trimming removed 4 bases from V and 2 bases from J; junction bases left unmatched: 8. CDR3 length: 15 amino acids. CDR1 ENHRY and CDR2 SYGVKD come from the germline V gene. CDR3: CAISGTPGQTYEQYF. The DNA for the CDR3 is TGTGCCATCAGTGGAACTCCGGGACAGACCTACGAGCAGTACTTC.